Listed below are T cell receptor beta chains from one sample, sequenced in a study of cytomegalovirus exposure and HLA in healthy donors. Sequencing was performed with immunoSEQ multiplex PCR; in TCRdb, only in-frame clones are kept and a portion is missing. This repertoire shows about 190,000 clones, over 70% found once; its top ten account for around 1.6%. The sample comprised PBMCs. The source is a young woman in good health and CMV-seronegative. CDR3s include the opening cysteine and the closing phenylalanine or tryptophan. A D gene is named only where the DNA matches it firmly. Rows give clone size only sometimes, using once, few, many, or a class for an expanded clone.

>TRBV4-1|once|TRBJ2-2|.
TGCGCCAGCAGCCAACAGGGGCACACCGGGGAGCTGTTTTTT
CASSQQGHTGELFF
>TRBV19|.|TRBJ1-5|TRBD1
TGTGCCAGTAGTTTATCCCTGGACAGGGTTAATCAGCCCCAGCATTTT
CASSLSLDRVNQPQHF
>TRBV7-9|.|TRBJ1-5|.
TGTGCCAGCAGCGCAGGGGCGAGCCATCAGCCCCAGCATTTT
CASSAGASHQPQHF
>TRBV7-3|.|TRBJ1-1|TRBD1
TGTGCCAGCAGCTTAACCGGCAGGGGGAGCACTGAAGCTTTCTTT
CASSLTGRGSTEAFF
>TRBV5-1|few|TRBJ2-1|TRBD1
TGCGCCAGCAGCATGGGGGCAGGGACAGGGTTTTCCTACAATGAGCAGTTCTTC
CASSMGAGTGFSYNEQFF
>TRBV6-5|.|TRBJ2-5|.
TGTGCCAGCAGTTACTCGGCGGGAAAGGGGGAGACCCAGTACTTC
CASSYSAGKGETQYF
>TRBV13|once|TRBJ2-4|.
TGTGCCAGCAGCTCCCTCCGATACAGGGCCTCCTCCAAAAACATTCAGTACTTC
CASSSLRYRASSKNIQYF
>TRBV19|.|TRBJ2-7|.
TGTGCCAGTAGTCCGGCCGGGAGCTCCTACGAGCAGTACTTC
CASSPAGSSYEQYF
>TRBV10-3|.|TRBJ1-2|.
TGTGCCATCAGTGACACACAGGGCCACGGTGGCTACACCTTC
CAISDTQGHGGYTF
>TRBV10-3|.|TRBJ2-2|TRBD1
TGTGCCATCGGGACAGGGCGCACCGGGGAGCTGTTTTTT
CAIGTGRTGELFF
>TRBV5-6|.|TRBJ1-2|.
TGTGCCAGCAGCCCGACCGGGGGGGCCCTAAATAACTATGGCTACACCTTC
CASSPTGGALNNYGYTF
>TRBV10-3|.|TRBJ1-3|.
TGTGCCATCAGTGAGTTCGGGGATGGGTTTCTTGGAAACACCATATATTTT
CAISEFGDGFLGNTIYF
>TRBV6-5|.|TRBJ1-2|.
TGTGCCAGCAGTTACGGGGGGGCAGGCTATGGCTACACCTTC
CASSYGGAGYGYTF
>TRBV7-3|once|TRBJ2-1|TRBD2
TGTGCCAGCAGCGCGACTAGCGATCACAATGAGCAGTTCTTC
CASSATSDHNEQFF
>TRBV19|.|TRBJ2-5|.
TGTGCCAGTAGTATAGGGGGCAGCGCCCAAGAGACCCAGTACTTC
CASSIGGSAQETQYF
>TRBV14|.|TRBJ1-3|TRBD1
TGTGCCAGCAGGACAGGGCTCGGAAACACCATATATTTT
CASRTGLGNTIYF
>TRBV30|.|TRBJ1-4|.
TGTGCCTGGAGTGTAGAGGGCGGAGACGAAAAACTGTTTTTT
CAWSVEGGDEKLFF
>TRBV11-3|.|TRBJ2-3|.
TGTGCCAGCAGCATCGGAGGGGCCGCAGATACGCAGTATTTT
CASSIGGAADTQYF
>TRBV5-6|.|TRBJ2-7|.
TGTGCCAGCAGCTTGGGCATCTGGCGGAGGAACTACGAGCAGTACTTC
CASSLGIWRRNYEQYF
>TRBV9|.|TRBJ2-2|TRBD2
TGTGCCAGCAGCGTGGGGGCTAGCGGGGGGGCCGTTCCCCCCGGGGAGCTGTTTTTT
CASSVGASGGAVPPGELFF
>TRBV5-4|.|TRBJ2-5|.
TGTGCCAGCAGCTCCGGACAGACCCGGACTCAAGCAGAGACCCAGTACTTC
CASSSGQTRTQAETQYF
>TRBV7-2|.|TRBJ2-7|.
TGTGCCAGCAGCTACGTCGGGGACGAGCAGTACTTC
CASSYVGDEQYF
>TRBV7-2|.|TRBJ2-2|.
TGTGCCAGCAAGGACAGAAGCTCTTGGGGGGAGCTGTTTTTT
CASKDRSSWGELFF